Detailed here is one T cell receptor beta chain. This entry comes from a study of blood T cell repertoires in COVID-19. For the study at large: T cells, B-cell-depleted T cells, or PBMCs provided the cDNA or gDNA that served as material.

Authors' analysis steps: Estimation of nucleated cell counts was performed using reference gene primer amplification. Assay used: immunoSEQ multiplex PCR; TCRdb lists only in-frame clones, some missing. That table gives V, J and clone size, and the DNA gave D and trimming. Altogether about 76,000 clones are present, 83% being singletons, with the ten largest covering 40% to 45%. The CDR3 is made up of 12 amino acids. V lost 8 bases to trimming and J lost 1 base; unmatched junction nucleotides: 0. Per germline, CDR1 MDHEN and CDR2 SYDVKM. This chain links TRBV28 with TRBJ1-1; TRBD1 aligns across 8 bases. The TCR sequence derives from an older man with acute or convalescent COVID-19. Sequenced material: peripheral blood. The CDR3 DNA reads as TGTGCCAGCGGGACAGGGAACACTGAAGCTTTCTTT. This sequence encodes CASGTGNTEAFF.